This TCR beta chain was identified during a study of CD8 T cells in cerebrospinal fluid in Alzheimer's disease. Background on the study: Plate-based nested PCR sequencing and droplet-based sequencing measured CSF T cell clonal expansion. Notes on the study in general: Expanded clones of at least 3% were commoner in Alzheimer's patients than healthy subjects.

There are 15 residues in the CDR3. The germline CDR1 and CDR2 sequences are SGDLS and YYNGEE. Confirmation of patient neurodegeneration relied on biomarkers such as neurofilament, amyloid-beta and tau. Profiling of CSF cells used 10X single-cell V(D)J plus 5' expression. TCRdb reprocessed the 10x single-cell sequencing reads and stores each CDR3 protein as one record, lacking DNA. Its table records about 1,400 distinct CDR3 sequences. A remark on this clonotype: Antigen unknown.

The sequence was collected from a human donor with mild cognitive impairment. Sequencing was done on a sample of cerebrospinal fluid. The rearrangement joins TRBV9 to TRBJ2-5; TCRdb names TRBD2, which stays unverified in the absence of DNA. The CDR3 sequence is CASMRNAGGEETQYF.